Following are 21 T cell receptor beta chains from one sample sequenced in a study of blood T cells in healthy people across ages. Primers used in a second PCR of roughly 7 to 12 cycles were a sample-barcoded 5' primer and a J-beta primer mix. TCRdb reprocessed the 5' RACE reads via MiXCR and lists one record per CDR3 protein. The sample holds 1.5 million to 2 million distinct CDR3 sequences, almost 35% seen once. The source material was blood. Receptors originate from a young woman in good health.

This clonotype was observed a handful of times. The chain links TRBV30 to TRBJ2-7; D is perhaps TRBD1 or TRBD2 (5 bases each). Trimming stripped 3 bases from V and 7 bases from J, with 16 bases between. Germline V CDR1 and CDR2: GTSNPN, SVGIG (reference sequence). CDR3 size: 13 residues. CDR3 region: CAWSRRGGGEQYF. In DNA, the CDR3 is TGTGCCTGGAGCCGACGCGGTGGGGGTGAGCAGTACTTC.

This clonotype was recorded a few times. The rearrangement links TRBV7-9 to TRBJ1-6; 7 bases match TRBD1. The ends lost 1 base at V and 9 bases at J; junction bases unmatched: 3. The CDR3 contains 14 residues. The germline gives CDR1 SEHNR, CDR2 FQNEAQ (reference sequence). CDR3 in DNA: TGTGCCAGCAGCTTAGACAGGGGCACTTCACCCCTCCACTTT. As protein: CASSLDRGTSPLHF.

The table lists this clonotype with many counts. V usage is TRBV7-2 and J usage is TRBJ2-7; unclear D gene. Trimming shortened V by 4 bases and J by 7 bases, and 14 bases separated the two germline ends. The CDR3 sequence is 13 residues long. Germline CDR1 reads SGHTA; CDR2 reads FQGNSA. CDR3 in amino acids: CASSSDRLAEQYF. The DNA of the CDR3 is TGTGCCAGCAGCTCGGACCGACTTGCTGAGCAGTACTTC.

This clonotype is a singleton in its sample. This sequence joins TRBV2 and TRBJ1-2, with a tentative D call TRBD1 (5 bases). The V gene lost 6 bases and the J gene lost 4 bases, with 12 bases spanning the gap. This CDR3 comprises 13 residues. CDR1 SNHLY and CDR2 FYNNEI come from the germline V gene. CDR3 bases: TGTGCCAGCAGGCCCGGGACGCTCTATGGCTACACCTTC. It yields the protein CASRPGTLYGYTF.

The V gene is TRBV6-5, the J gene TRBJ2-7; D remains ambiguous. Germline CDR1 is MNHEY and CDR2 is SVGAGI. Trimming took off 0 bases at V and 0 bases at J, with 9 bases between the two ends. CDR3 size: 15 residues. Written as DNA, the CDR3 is TGTGCCAGCAGTTACTCGGTTCTGGGCTCCTACGAGCAGTACTTC. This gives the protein CASSYSVLGSYEQYF.

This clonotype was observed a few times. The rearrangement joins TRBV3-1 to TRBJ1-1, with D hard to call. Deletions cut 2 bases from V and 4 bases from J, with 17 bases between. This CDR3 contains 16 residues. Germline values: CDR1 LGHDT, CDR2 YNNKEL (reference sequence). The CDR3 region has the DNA TGTGCCAGCAGCCAATTTATGTCGACGGCGGGCACTGAAGCTTTCTTT. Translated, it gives CASSQFMSTAGTEAFF.

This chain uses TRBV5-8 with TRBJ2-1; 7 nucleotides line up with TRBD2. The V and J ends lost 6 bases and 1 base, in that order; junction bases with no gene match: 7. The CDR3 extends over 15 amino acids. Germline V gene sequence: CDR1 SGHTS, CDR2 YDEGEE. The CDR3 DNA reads TGTGCCAGCATATACGGGAGGAGATCCTACAATGAGCAGTTCTTC. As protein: CASIYGRRSYNEQFF.

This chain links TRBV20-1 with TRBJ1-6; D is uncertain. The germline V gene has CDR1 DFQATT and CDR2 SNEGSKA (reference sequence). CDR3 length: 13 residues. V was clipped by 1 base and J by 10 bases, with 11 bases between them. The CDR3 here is CSARARPRSPLHF. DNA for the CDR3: TGCAGTGCTAGAGCCCGTCCGAGATCACCCCTCCACTTT.

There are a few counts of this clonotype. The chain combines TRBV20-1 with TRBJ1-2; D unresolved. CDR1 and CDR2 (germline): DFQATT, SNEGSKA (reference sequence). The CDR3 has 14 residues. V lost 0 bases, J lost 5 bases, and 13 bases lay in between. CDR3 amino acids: CSARDRGEFYGYTF. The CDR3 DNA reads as TGCAGTGCTAGAGATCGCGGGGAGTTTTATGGCTACACCTTC.

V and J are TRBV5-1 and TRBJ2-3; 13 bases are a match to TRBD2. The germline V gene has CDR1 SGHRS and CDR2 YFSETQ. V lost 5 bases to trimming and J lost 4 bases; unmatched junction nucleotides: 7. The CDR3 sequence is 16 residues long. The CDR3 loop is CASRPQLAGGPDTQYF. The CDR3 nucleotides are TGCGCCAGCAGACCCCAACTAGCGGGGGGGCCAGATACGCAGTATTTT. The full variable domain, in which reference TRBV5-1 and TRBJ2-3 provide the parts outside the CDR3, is KAGVTQTPRYLIKTRGQQVTLSCSPISGHRSVSWYQQTPGQGLQFLFEYFSETQRNKGNFPGRFSGRQFSNSRSEMNVSTLELGDSALYLCASRPQLAGGPDTQYFGPGTRLTVL.

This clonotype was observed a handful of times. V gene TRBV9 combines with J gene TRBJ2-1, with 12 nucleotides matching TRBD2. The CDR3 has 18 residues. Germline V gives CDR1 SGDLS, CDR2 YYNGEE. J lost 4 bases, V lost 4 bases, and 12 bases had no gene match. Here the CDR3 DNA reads TGTGCCAGCAGCCCAGGACTAGCGGGGAGACCATCTTACAATGAGCAGTTCTTC. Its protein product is CASSPGLAGRPSYNEQFF. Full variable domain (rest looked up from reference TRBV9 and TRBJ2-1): DSGVTQTPKHLITATGQRVTLRCSPRSGDLSVYWYQQSLDQGLQFLIQYYNGEERAKGNILERFSAQQFPDLHSELNLSSLELGDSALYFCASSPGLAGRPSYNEQFFGPGTRLTVL.

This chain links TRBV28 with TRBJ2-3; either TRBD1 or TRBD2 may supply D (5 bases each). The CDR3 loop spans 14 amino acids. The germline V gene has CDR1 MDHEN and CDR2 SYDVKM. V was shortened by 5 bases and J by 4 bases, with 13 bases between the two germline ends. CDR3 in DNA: TGTGCCAGCAGTCAATCGGGGCCGGCAGATACGCAGTATTTT. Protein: CASSQSGPADTQYF.

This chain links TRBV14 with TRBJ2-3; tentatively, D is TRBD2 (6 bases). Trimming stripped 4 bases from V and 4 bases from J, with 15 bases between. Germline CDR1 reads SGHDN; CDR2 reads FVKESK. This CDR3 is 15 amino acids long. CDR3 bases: TGTGCCAGCAGCCTACCCACGGGCGGGGCAGATACGCAGTATTTT. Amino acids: CASSLPTGGADTQYF.

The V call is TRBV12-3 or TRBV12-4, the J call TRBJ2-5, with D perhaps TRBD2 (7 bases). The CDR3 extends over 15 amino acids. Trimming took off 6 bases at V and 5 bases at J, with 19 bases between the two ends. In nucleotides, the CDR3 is TGTGCCAGCAGCCGACTAACGGGGGGCGGGGAGACCCAGTACTTC. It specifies CASSRLTGGGETQYF.

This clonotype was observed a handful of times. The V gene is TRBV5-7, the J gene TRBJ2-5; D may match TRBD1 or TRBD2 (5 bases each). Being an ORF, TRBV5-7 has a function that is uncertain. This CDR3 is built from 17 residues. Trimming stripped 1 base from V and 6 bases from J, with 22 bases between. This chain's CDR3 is CASSLISFAGTVKTQYF. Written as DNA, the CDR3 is TGTGCCAGCAGCTTGATAAGTTTCGCAGGGACGGTAAAGACCCAGTACTTC.

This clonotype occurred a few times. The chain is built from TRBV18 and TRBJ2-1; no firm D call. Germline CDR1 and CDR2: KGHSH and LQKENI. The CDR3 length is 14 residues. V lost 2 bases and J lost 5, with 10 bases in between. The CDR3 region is CASSPAGFHNEQFF. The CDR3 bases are TGTGCCAGCTCACCAGCCGGGTTCCACAATGAGCAGTTCTTC.

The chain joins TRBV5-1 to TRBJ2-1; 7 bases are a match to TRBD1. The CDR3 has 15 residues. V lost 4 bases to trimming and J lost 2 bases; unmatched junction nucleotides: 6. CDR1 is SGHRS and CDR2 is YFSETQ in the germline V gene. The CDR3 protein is CASSRGTATYNEQFF. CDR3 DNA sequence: TGCGCCAGCAGCAGAGGGACAGCGACCTACAATGAGCAGTTCTTC.

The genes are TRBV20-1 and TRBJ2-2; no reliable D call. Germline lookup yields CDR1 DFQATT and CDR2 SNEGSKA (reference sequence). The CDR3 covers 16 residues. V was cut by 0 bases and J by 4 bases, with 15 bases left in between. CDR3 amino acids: CSARDSPGLGTGELFF. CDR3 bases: TGCAGTGCTAGAGATTCCCCGGGTTTGGGCACCGGGGAGCTGTTTTTT.

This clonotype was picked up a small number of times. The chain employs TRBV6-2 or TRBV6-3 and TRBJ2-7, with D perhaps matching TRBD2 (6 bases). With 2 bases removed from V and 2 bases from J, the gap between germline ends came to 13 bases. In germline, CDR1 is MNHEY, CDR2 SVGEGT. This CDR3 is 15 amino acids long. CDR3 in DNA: TGTGCCAGCAGTTACACCCGGGAGTTAACCTACGAGCAGTACTTC. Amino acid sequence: CASSYTRELTYEQYF.

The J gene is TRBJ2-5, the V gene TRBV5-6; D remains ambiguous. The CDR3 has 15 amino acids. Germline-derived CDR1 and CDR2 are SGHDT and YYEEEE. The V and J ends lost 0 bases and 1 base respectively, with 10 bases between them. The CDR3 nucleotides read TGTGCCAGCAGCTTGGCTCTAGGCTTCCAAGAGACCCAGTACTTC. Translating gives CASSLALGFQETQYF. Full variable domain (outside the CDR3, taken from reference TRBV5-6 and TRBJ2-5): DAGVTQSPTHLIKTRGQQVTLRCSPKSGHDTVSWYQQALGQGPQFIFQYYEEEERQRGNFPDRFSGHQFPNYSSELNVNALLLGDSALYLCASSLALGFQETQYFGPGTRLLVL.

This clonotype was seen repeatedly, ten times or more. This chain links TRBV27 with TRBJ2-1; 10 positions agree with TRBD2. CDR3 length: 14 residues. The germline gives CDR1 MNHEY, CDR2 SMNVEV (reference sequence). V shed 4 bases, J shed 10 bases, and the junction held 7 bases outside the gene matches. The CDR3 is CASSSGTSAWEQFF. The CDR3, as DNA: TGTGCCAGCAGTTCCGGGACTAGCGCCTGGGAGCAGTTCTTC.